Below are 21 T cell receptor beta chains sequenced from a single sample in a study of T cells expressing NK-cell markers. Reanalyzing the 5' RACE reads, TCRdb keeps one entry per CDR3 protein, without DNA. Recorded for this sample: fewer than 400,000 distinct CDR3 sequences. The sample consisted of blood T cells: a sorted CD56 or NKG2C T cell subset, CD4+ or CD8+ T cells, or bulk PBMC T cells (not recorded which). The receptor set was obtained from a woman in her forties or fifties in good health.

The chain combines TRBV29-1 with TRBJ1-4; TCRdb picks TRBD1, but there is no DNA to check that call. This CDR3 has 14 residues. Germline V lookup: CDR1 SQVTM, CDR2 ANQGSEA. CDR3 sequence: CSVPGTGGIEKLFF.

The chain carries TRBV20-1 and TRBJ2-2; lacking DNA, the TRBD2 call made by TCRdb goes unchecked. Per the germline V gene, CDR1 is DFQATT and CDR2 is SNEGSKA (reference sequence). The CDR3 sequence is 14 residues long. The CDR3 region is CSARLAGGTGELFF.

The rearrangement links TRBV12-3 or TRBV12-4 to TRBJ2-5. This CDR3 comprises 11 residues. The CDR3 sequence is CASSGEETQYF.

The rearrangement joins TRBV12-3 or TRBV12-4 to TRBJ2-5; TCRdb selects TRBD1, and the lack of DNA leaves this call unchecked. The CDR3 has 13 residues. CDR3 residues: CASTFGQGGTQYF.

The rearrangement joins TRBV14 to TRBJ2-5. The germline CDR1 and CDR2 sequences are SGHDN and FVKESK. The CDR3 runs to 11 residues. CDR3 protein: CASSQGTQQYF.

The gene calls are TRBV4-1 and TRBJ1-1; TCRdb's D call of TRBD1 is untestable without DNA. The CDR3 spans 16 residues. Per germline, CDR1 MGHRA and CDR2 YSYEKL. CDR3: CASSRLPGQGNTEAFF.

This chain connects TRBV19 to TRBJ1-2; the D call from TCRdb, TRBD1, cannot be confirmed without DNA. The CDR3 loop spans 13 amino acids. Germline V CDR1 and CDR2: LNHDA, SQIVND (reference sequence). This CDR3 is CASSTGQGYGYTF.

V gene TRBV25-1 combines with J gene TRBJ2-1; TCRdb's assignment of TRBD1 cannot be checked, as there is no DNA. This CDR3 is 12 amino acids long. CDR1 MGHDK and CDR2 SYGVNS come from the germline V gene. The CDR3 sequence: CASSEWGTGAFF.

Here the CDR3 reads CASSQGGGIYGYTF. The chain employs TRBV14 and TRBJ1-2; checking the TCRdb D call of TRBD1 is not possible without DNA. Germline CDR1 reads SGHDN; CDR2 reads FVKESK. The CDR3 loop spans 14 amino acids.

The gene calls are TRBV4-1 and TRBJ1-3. The germline gives CDR1 MGHRA, CDR2 YSYEKL. The CDR3 consists of 15 residues. The CDR3 region is CASSQDISFENTIYF.

This chain joins TRBV11-2 and TRBJ2-3. Germline CDR1 is SGHAT and CDR2 is FQNNGV. The CDR3 consists of 11 residues. The CDR3: CASTTGYTQYF.

The chain is built from TRBV6-1 and TRBJ2-1; with no DNA, the TCRdb D assignment of TRBD1 cannot be verified. Germline V gene sequence: CDR1 MNHNS, CDR2 SASEGT. This CDR3 is 16 amino acids long. The CDR3 region is CASSKRQGRADNEQFF.

The V call is TRBV14, the J call TRBJ1-6. Germline CDR1 and CDR2: SGHDN and FVKESK. The CDR3 runs to 14 residues. The CDR3 protein is CASSGETYNSPLHF.

The chain joins TRBV20-1 to TRBJ2-3; TCRdb's assignment of TRBD1 cannot be checked, as there is no DNA. The CDR3 is 16 residues long. Germline CDR1 is DFQATT and CDR2 is SNEGSKA (reference sequence). The CDR3 loop is CSARDSGSTSTDTQYF.

The V and J genes are TRBV6-5 and TRBJ2-6. Germline V gives CDR1 MNHEY, CDR2 SVGAGI. The CDR3 sequence is 15 residues long. CDR3: CASRLYPSGANVLTF.

The chain is built from TRBV12-3 or TRBV12-4 and TRBJ2-1; TCRdb selects TRBD1, and the lack of DNA leaves this call unchecked. CDR3 size: 14 residues. The CDR3 reads CASSLRGTNNEQFF.

The V gene is TRBV20-1, the J gene TRBJ2-3; no DNA is available, so the TRBD2 call from TCRdb remains unchecked. The germline V gene encodes CDR1 DFQATT and CDR2 SNEGSKA (reference sequence). CDR3 size: 13 residues. The chain's CDR3 is CSASPLYTDTQYF.

The chain couples TRBV2 to TRBJ2-3; TCRdb indicates TRBD2, and absent DNA this call remains unverified. Per germline, CDR1 SNHLY and CDR2 FYNNEI. The CDR3 consists of 12 residues. The CDR3: CASKGPLDTQYF.

The chain is built from TRBV15 and TRBJ2-3; TCRdb's assignment of TRBD2 cannot be checked, as there is no DNA. Germline V gene lookup returns CDR1 LNHNV and CDR2 YYDKDF (reference sequence). The CDR3 extends over 16 amino acids. This CDR3 is CATSGEVYSPTDTQYF.

V usage is TRBV5-1 and J usage is TRBJ1-6; TCRdb proposes TRBD1, but this gene call is untestable without DNA. This CDR3 has 16 amino acids. The germline CDR1 and CDR2 sequences are SGHRS and YFSETQ. The CDR3: CASSRTGGKNNSPLHF.

CDR3 sequence: CSVLAGVETQYF. The chain couples TRBV29-1 to TRBJ2-5; no DNA is available, so the TRBD2 call from TCRdb remains unchecked. The germline V gene has CDR1 SQVTM and CDR2 ANQGSEA. This CDR3 has 12 residues.